This T cell receptor (beta chain) derives from a study of cytomegalovirus exposure and HLA in healthy donors. The PCR employed 60 Vbeta primers together with 13 Jbeta primers. Using immunoSEQ multiplex PCR, the repertoire was profiled, and TCRdb retains in-frame clones only, with some absent. Among about 120,000 clones, around 77% were seen once, and the ten largest hold approximately 5.5%. Germline values: CDR1 SGHDN, CDR2 FVKESK. CDR3 length: 13 amino acids. V lost 3 bases, J lost 2 bases, and 7 bases lay in between. The source of this sequence is a man aged 18-30 years in good health and CMV-seropositive. The sample taken for sequencing was PBMCs. V is TRBV14 and J is TRBJ1-1; no reliable D call. CDR3 region: CASSHEHNTEAFF. DNA of the CDR3: TGTGCCAGCAGCCACGAACATAACACTGAAGCTTTCTTT.